This passage covers 19 T cell receptor beta chains from one sample sequenced in a study of beta chain features in type 1 diabetes. Expressed TCRB transcripts were sequenced after all isolated RNA was converted to cDNA. Clones were read by immunoSEQ multiplex PCR, and TCRdb kept only the in-frame ones, dropping some. This table holds 900,000 or so clones, roughly a sixth found once. Material for sequencing was naive CD4+ T cells from blood. These receptors came from a woman younger than 35 in good health.

This rearrangement joins TRBV6-6 to TRBJ1-3; D is unresolved. V gave up 7 bases and J gave up 0 bases, with 4 bases separating them. The CDR3 totals 12 residues. Germline V gene sequence: CDR1 MNHNY, CDR2 SVGAGI (reference sequence). The CDR3 DNA reads TGTGCCAGCACTCCCTCTGGAAACACCATATATTTT. This gives the protein CASTPSGNTIYF.

This clone was counted between two and nine times. V and J are TRBV7-2 and TRBJ1-2; 8 bases line up with TRBD1. V dropped 3 bases and J dropped 6; count of bases not matched to a gene: 3. Germline-derived CDR1 and CDR2 are SGHTA and FQGNSA. This CDR3 comprises 13 residues. CDR3 nucleotide sequence: TGTGCCAGCAGCTTGGGACAGGTTAATGGCTACACCTTC. Its translation is CASSLGQVNGYTF.

J is TRBJ2-2 and V is TRBV7-3, with 7 bases fitting TRBD1. This CDR3 contains 16 residues. Germline CDR1 is SGHTA and CDR2 is FQGTGA. Trimming cost V 4 bases and J 7 bases; bases outside gene matches: 12. The CDR3 protein is CASSSRTGLRGGELFF. CDR3 in DNA: TGTGCCAGCAGCTCAAGGACAGGTCTACGCGGCGGGGAGCTGTTTTTT.

V gene TRBV5-4 combines with J gene TRBJ2-2, with a possible D match to TRBD2 (5 bases). CDR1 and CDR2 (germline): SGHNT, YYREEE (reference sequence). Trimming shortened V by 4 bases and J by 4 bases, and 14 bases separated the two germline ends. This CDR3 has 15 amino acids. Here the CDR3 reads CASSANRGSTGELFF. DNA of the CDR3: TGTGCCAGCAGCGCGAACCGGGGTAGCACCGGGGAGCTGTTTTTT.

This sequence joins TRBV7-2 and TRBJ2-1, with D unclear. In germline, CDR1 is SGHTA, CDR2 FQGNSA. V was pared by 1 base and J by 5 bases, with 6 bases between. This CDR3 is 13 amino acids long. CDR3 in amino acids: CASSLVTDNEQFF. CDR3 nucleotides: TGTGCCAGCAGCTTAGTGACGGACAATGAGCAGTTCTTC.

This clone occurred a few times. This chain uses TRBV11-2 with TRBJ2-7; no firm D call. CDR3 length: 13 residues. Trimming took 3 bases from V and 3 from J, leaving 9 bases between them. Germline loops: CDR1 SGHAT, CDR2 FQNNGV. In DNA form, the CDR3 reads TGTGCCAGCAGCTTGGTATACTTCTACGAGCAGTACTTC. It is translated as CASSLVYFYEQYF.

The sample holds a few counts of this clone. The rearrangement joins TRBV4-3 to TRBJ2-1; weak D call: TRBD1 (5 bases). The CDR3 is 20 residues long. The V gene's germline CDR1 is LGHNA and CDR2 YSLEER. V shed 2 bases and J shed 0 bases, with 23 bases lying between them. The CDR3 region is CASSQFDWSWGESSYNEQFF. CDR3 nucleotide sequence: TGCGCCAGCAGCCAATTCGACTGGTCCTGGGGCGAGAGCTCCTACAATGAGCAGTTCTTC.

This clone appeared a few times. The genes are TRBV4-3 and TRBJ1-3, with D unclear. Germline V lookup: CDR1 LGHNA, CDR2 YSLEER. The CDR3 is 12 amino acids. The ends were cut back, 3 bases at V and 5 bases at J, with 5 bases in the middle. This CDR3 is CASSQGRNTIYF. The CDR3 region has the DNA TGCGCCAGCAGCCAGGGTCGAAACACCATATATTTT.

The CDR3 nucleotides read TGTGCCAGCAGTCCTCGAGACCTCCCCAATCAGCCCCAGCATTTT. Translated: CASSPRDLPNQPQHF. The chain has TRBV2 and TRBJ1-5; D remains unclear. The germline gives CDR1 SNHLY, CDR2 FYNNEI. V dropped 5 bases and J dropped 3 bases, with 14 bases sitting between them. The CDR3 has 15 amino acids.

As concerns this clone: The sample holds other DNA sequences that translate to the same CDR3. The CDR3 is CASSQHNQPQHF. The CDR3, as DNA: TGTGCCAGCAGCCAACACAATCAGCCCCAGCATTTT. The gene calls are TRBV7-9 and TRBJ1-5; D not certain. The ends were cut back, 5 bases at V and 3 bases at J, with 5 bases in the middle. Germline CDR1 and CDR2: SEHNR and FQNEAQ (reference sequence). This CDR3 is 12 amino acids long.

This clone turned up a few times. The rearrangement uses TRBV7-2 and TRBJ2-4, with D tentatively TRBD1 (6 bases). From germline, CDR1 is SGHTA and CDR2 FQGNSA. With 2 bases removed from V and 9 bases from J, the gap between germline ends came to 17 bases. The CDR3 has 15 residues. The CDR3 bases are TGTGCCAGCAGCTTATTGGGGGCCCCTCTAAGCATTCAGTACTTC. It specifies CASSLLGAPLSIQYF.

This clone was detected only a few times. The rearrangement uses TRBV10-3 and TRBJ2-2; D possibly matches TRBD1 or TRBD2 (6 bases each). Germline lookup yields CDR1 ENHRY and CDR2 SYGVKD. The CDR3 extends over 14 amino acids. V lost 6 bases, J lost 4 bases, and 12 bases lay in between. CDR3 sequence: CAIRGGHPTGELFF. As DNA, the CDR3 is TGTGCCATCAGGGGGGGACACCCCACCGGGGAGCTGTTTTTT.

V is TRBV6-6 and J is TRBJ2-7, with 9 positions matching TRBD2. Looked up from germline, CDR1 is MNHNY and CDR2 is SVGAGI (reference sequence). This CDR3 is built from 15 residues. With 8 bases clipped from V and 0 bases from J, the junction kept 8 bases outside the gene matches. DNA of the CDR3: TGTGCCAGCCGACTAGCGGACCGAAGCTCCTACGAGCAGTACTTC. Amino acid sequence: CASRLADRSSYEQYF.

The sample holds a few counts of this clone. The V and J genes are TRBV7-9 and TRBJ2-1; 7 nucleotides match TRBD2. Trimming removed 2 bases from V and 5 bases from J; junction bases left unmatched: 18. This CDR3 has 19 residues. CDR1 and CDR2 (germline): SEHNR, FQNEAQ (reference sequence). The CDR3 coding sequence is TGTGCCAGCAGCTTATCTACTATTCGGGGGAGGGCCCGGAACAATGAGCAGTTCTTC. Translating it yields CASSLSTIRGRARNNEQFF.

This clone was counted between two and nine times. The rearrangement joins TRBV7-9 to TRBJ2-2; D perhaps matches TRBD1 (5 bases). Germline V lookup: CDR1 SEHNR, CDR2 FQNEAQ (reference sequence). V lost 3 bases to trimming and J lost 4 bases, with 15 bases between them. The CDR3 spans 16 residues. This CDR3 reads CASSFSTGSGTGELFF. Here the CDR3 DNA reads TGTGCCAGCAGCTTTTCCACAGGTTCCGGCACCGGGGAGCTGTTTTTT.

J is TRBJ1-2 and V is TRBV28; 7 positions agree with TRBD1. With V trimmed by 8 bases and J by 2 bases, 5 bases remained unmatched. Germline CDR1 and CDR2: MDHEN and SYDVKM. The CDR3 has 13 residues. CDR3 in amino acids: CASGDRENYGYTF. Here the CDR3 DNA reads TGTGCCAGCGGCGACAGGGAGAACTATGGCTACACCTTC.

This clone was detected a few times. The V call is TRBV6-6, the J call TRBJ2-7; the D gene is possibly TRBD2 (6 bases). The length of the CDR3 is 15 residues. V lost 5 bases to trimming and J lost 0 bases, with 14 bases between them. CDR1 is MNHNY and CDR2 is SVGAGI in the germline V gene (reference sequence). This chain's CDR3 is CASSTGTPSSYEQYF. The CDR3 nucleotides are TGTGCCAGCAGTACCGGGACTCCAAGCTCCTACGAGCAGTACTTC.

The chain combines TRBV6-5 with TRBJ1-2, with 9 bases aligning to TRBD1. V shed 6 bases and J 7 bases; nucleotides not matched to a gene: 9. Germline values: CDR1 MNHEY, CDR2 SVGAGI. The CDR3 consists of 14 residues. CDR3 protein: CASRVPGQGSGYTF. The CDR3 DNA sequence: TGTGCCAGCAGAGTACCGGGACAGGGAAGTGGCTACACCTTC.

This sequence joins TRBV7-2 and TRBJ2-1, with TRBD1 matching 8 bases. The CDR3 runs to 15 residues. V gave up 5 bases and J gave up 10 bases; unmatched junction bases: 13. Looked up from germline, CDR1 is SGHTA and CDR2 is FQGNSA. This chain's CDR3 is CASSLTVTGEKEQFF. In DNA form, the CDR3 reads TGTGCCAGCAGCCTGACTGTGACAGGGGAGAAGGAGCAGTTCTTC.